Each of the 7 T cell receptor beta chains below was sequenced from the same sample in a study of T cell changes during pregnancy in multiple sclerosis. Produced via immunoSEQ multiplex PCR; TCRdb's table is partial and in-frame only. Of tens of thousands of clones listed, about 92% are singletons. The sequences come from CD4+ T cells from peripheral blood mononuclear cells, collected before pregnancy. These receptors came from a female donor with multiple sclerosis, enrolled in a pregnancy study.

This clone was seen just once. The rearrangement uses TRBV5-4 and TRBJ2-1; D remains unclear. V was trimmed by 0 bases and J by 5 bases, leaving 15 bases between them. The CDR3 covers 16 residues. Looked up from germline, CDR1 is SGHNT and CDR2 is YYREEE (reference sequence). For the CDR3, the DNA is TGTGCCAGCAGCTTGGAAGTAGGCTATGAGGACAATGAGCAGTTCTTC. It codes for CASSLEVGYEDNEQFF.

V is TRBV28 and J is TRBJ1-1; D is undetermined. With 3 bases removed from V and 3 bases from J, the gap between germline ends came to 14 bases. CDR3 length: 15 residues. Germline loops: CDR1 MDHEN, CDR2 SYDVKM. CDR3 coding DNA: TGTGCCAGCAGTTTTATGGGGATCGGGGACACTGAAGCTTTCTTT. Protein: CASSFMGIGDTEAFF.

Only one count was recorded for this clone. V usage is TRBV19 and J usage is TRBJ1-2, with D possibly TRBD1 on 5 matching bases. Germline loops: CDR1 LNHDA, CDR2 SQIVND (reference sequence). This CDR3 spans 16 amino acids. The ends were cut back, 3 bases at V and 5 bases at J, with 19 bases in the middle. The CDR3 reads CASSIFVGDAGYGYTF. In nucleotides, the CDR3 is TGTGCCAGTAGTATCTTTGTAGGGGACGCGGGATATGGCTACACCTTC. Together with reference TRBV19 and TRBJ1-2, the CDR3 gives the full variable domain: DGGITQSPKYLFRKEGQNVTLSCEQNLNHDAMYWYRQDPGQGLRLIYYSQIVNDFQKGDIAEGYSVSREKKESFPLTVTSAQKNPTAFYLCASSIFVGDAGYGYTFGSGTRLTVV.

The CDR3 bases are TGTGCCAGTTGGGGACAGGTGGACAATTCACCCCTCCACTTT. Translation gives CASWGQVDNSPLHF. The rearrangement joins TRBV6-6 to TRBJ1-6; TRBD1 aligns across 8 bases. CDR1 is MNHNY and CDR2 is SVGAGI in the germline V gene (reference sequence). J was trimmed by 7 bases and V by 9 bases; bases with no gene match: 8. This CDR3 contains 14 residues.

This clone was counted only a few times. The V and J genes are TRBV29-1 and TRBJ1-1; D may be TRBD1 (6 bases). CDR1 is SQVTM and CDR2 is ANQGSEA in the germline V gene. This CDR3 has 15 amino acids. Trimming cost V 1 base and J 0 bases, with 12 bases left between them. The CDR3 DNA follows: TGCAGCGTTGAAGTTAGGGGGGGGATGAACACTGAAGCTTTCTTT. It specifies CSVEVRGGMNTEAFF. Full variable domain (outside the CDR3, taken from reference TRBV29-1 and TRBJ1-1): SAVISQKPSRDICQRGTSLTIQCQVDSQVTMMFWYRQQPGQSLTLIATANQGSEATYESGFVIDKFPISRPNLTFSTLTVSNMSPEDSSIYLCSVEVRGGMNTEAFFGQGTRLTVV.

CDR3 sequence (DNA): TGTGCCAGCAGTGAAAATCGAGATAATTCACCCCTCCACTTT. Translated, it gives CASSENRDNSPLHF. The chain links TRBV25-1 to TRBJ1-6; D is undetermined. The CDR3 is made up of 14 amino acids. V lost 2 bases to trimming and J lost 5 bases, with 7 bases between them. Germline CDR1 is MGHDK and CDR2 is SYGVNS.

The rearrangement uses TRBV19 and TRBJ2-1, with 11 positions matching TRBD2. V was pared by 3 bases and J by 1 base, with 8 bases of the junction left unmatched. Germline values: CDR1 LNHDA, CDR2 SQIVND (reference sequence). CDR3 length equals 18 residues. CDR3 in amino acids: CASSIFRLAGSSYNEQFF. The CDR3 nucleotides read TGTGCCAGTAGTATTTTCAGACTAGCGGGATCTTCCTACAATGAGCAGTTCTTC.